The present T cell receptor (beta chain) was sequenced within a study of response to subunit inactivated influenza vaccine (dated by TCRdb to the late 2010s). With regard to the full study: To follow how T cells responded to a trivalent subunit inactivated influenza vaccine, the researchers relied on deep quantitative profiling of the T cell receptor repertoire.

This clonotype was seen a handful of times. What antigen it recognizes has not been identified. Nothing much larger sits one base from this clone, and base qualities are not available. For this chain, trimming is 0 bases at the V end and 2 bases at the J end, and the number of junction bases without a gene match is 1. From the cysteine through the phenylalanine, the CDR3 covers 14 amino acids. The entry retains the CDR3 DNA only, 42 bases that are in frame from base 1. Looking up the germline V gene (reference sequence) yields CDR1 DFQATT and CDR2 SNEGSKA. Libraries were built with RT-PCR. The sample was run on an Illumina HiSeq 2500. The public reads were reprocessed in TCRdb via fastp at Q25 and MiXCR, keeping in-frame beta chains. Entries are consolidated by CDR3 protein sequence, retaining the most common genes and DNA. Within this sample are about 540,000 distinct CDR3 sequences, with 20% to 25% of them counted one time only. The top ten clonotypes cover about 2.8% of the sample.

Study-level results and caveats: The authors proposed that each seasonal influenza vaccination may bring in only a limited number of new T cells.

These data were also reused for a study on T cells expressing NK-cell markers. As the second study states: TCR beta cDNA libraries were made by 5'RACE template switching that added a universal primer site and unique molecular identifiers. About eight donors provided sorted CD3+CD56+NKG2C+, CD3+CD56+NKG2C- and CD3+CD56-NKG2C+ T-cell subsets, whose TCR beta-chain repertoires were profiled. Among the eight sequenced donors, only one was HCMV-seronegative, while the other seven were HCMV-seropositive. In several experiments an anti-gammadeltaTCR antibody was added to restrict sorting to alphabetaTCR-expressing T cells. In more than five donors, the dominant CD3+CD56+NKG2C+ clonotypes were found to rank among the top 10 CD8+ clonotypes and to make up about 1.0-7.5% of CD8+ T cells. Those dominant clonotypes were again the most abundant among CD3+CD56-NKG2C+ cells in a handful of donors, at about 25-65%. Whether the expanded NKG2C-expressing T cell clones were specific for HCMV antigens remained unclear. All eight donors whose samples were sequenced were randomly selected healthy volunteers, three of them men and five women. A commercial ELISA kit detecting HCMV-specific IgG in serum was used to determine HCMV serostatus. Peripheral blood mononuclear cells were isolated from blood by Ficoll density gradient centrifugation. Using Miltenyi isolation kits, CD4+ and CD8+ T cells were isolated from PBMC through magnetic immunoseparation. Synthesis of cDNA was primed from the TCR beta constant segment and was followed by two consecutive PCR amplification steps. Libraries were sequenced as 2 x 150 bp reads on Illumina HiSeq 2000/2500, MiSeq or NextSeq. MIGEC was used to demultiplex reads and group reads by UMI, and MiTCR was used to assemble and quantify clonotypes. To exclude erroneous sequences, only TCR cDNA sequences supported by at least two reads were retained. The tcR package was used for downstream repertoire analysis, and clonotypes were matched across fractions by CDR3 nucleotide sequence plus V segment. VDJmatch was used to annotate antigen specificity against VDJdb, with one amino acid substitution in CDR3 allowed.

This material consisted of CD4+ T cells sorted from PBMCs, taken 11 to 12 days after vaccination. This sequence originates from a man aged 50-59 years who received an inactivated influenza vaccine. Donor details come from another sample of the same person, matched by shared clones. The chain uses TRBV20-1 and TRBJ1-2; 9 junctional bases match TRBD1. The CDR3 reads CSAREDRGNYGYTF. The nucleotide sequence is TGCAGTGCTAGAGAGGACAGGGGCAACTATGGCTACACCTTC.